These T cell receptor beta chains were read from a single sample in a study of T cells in Graves' hyperthyroidism and ophthalmopathy. MiXCR, applied by TCRdb to the multiplex PCR reads, yields one record per CDR3 protein. The sample shows approximately 40,000 distinct CDR3 sequences, roughly 52% of them seen only once. Sequenced sample: blood. The receptors here all came from a middle-aged man with Graves' ophthalmopathy. Each CDR3 is given with its conserved first and last residue. Each record gives: CDR3 DNA, CDR3 protein, J gene, D gene, V gene, clone size. The D gene is left open where the match is weak. A row's size may be missing; if present it is once, few, many or a size class.

CDR3 DNA: TGCAGTGCTGCACGCCCTGGGTGGAGCCAAGAGACCCAGTACTTC
CDR3 protein: CSAARPGWSQETQYF
J gene: TRBJ2-5
D gene: .
V gene: TRBV20-1
clone size: .

CDR3 DNA: TGCAGTGCGACAGTAGTCGGAGCTGAGCAGTTCTTC
CDR3 protein: CSATVVGAEQFF
J gene: TRBJ2-1
D gene: .
V gene: TRBV20-1
clone size: .

CDR3 DNA: TGCAGCAGCTTGGGGGGGACCGATCAGCCCCAGCATTTT
CDR3 protein: CSSLGGTDQPQHF
J gene: TRBJ1-5
D gene: .
V gene: TRBV29-1
clone size: .

CDR3 DNA: TGTGCCAGCAGCGCCACTAGCGGGAGTAGTGAGCAGTTCTTC
CDR3 protein: CASSATSGSSEQFF
J gene: TRBJ2-1
D gene: TRBD2
V gene: TRBV9
clone size: few

CDR3 DNA: TGTGCCAGCAGCCAAAGTCGCAATGAGCAGTTCTTC
CDR3 protein: CASSQSRNEQFF
J gene: TRBJ2-1
D gene: .
V gene: TRBV14
clone size: .

CDR3 DNA: TGTGCCAGCAGCGACCTTGGCCTGGGGCCCCAGCATTTT
CDR3 protein: CASSDLGLGPQHF
J gene: TRBJ1-5
D gene: .
V gene: TRBV2
clone size: many

CDR3 DNA: TGTGCCATCGCCACTAGCGGCACAGATACGCAGTATTTT
CDR3 protein: CAIATSGTDTQYF
J gene: TRBJ2-3
D gene: TRBD2
V gene: TRBV10-3
clone size: .

CDR3 DNA: TGTGCCATCAGTCCCCAGGGCGGGAGGGCCCCGAAGGAGCAGTTCTTC
CDR3 protein: CAISPQGGRAPKEQFF
J gene: TRBJ2-1
D gene: TRBD2
V gene: TRBV10-3
clone size: .

CDR3 DNA: TGTGCCAGCAGCAGTCGTGGATACGGCACCGGGGCCAACGTCCTGACTTTC
CDR3 protein: CASSSRGYGTGANVLTF
J gene: TRBJ2-6
D gene: .
V gene: TRBV5-4
clone size: .

CDR3 DNA: TGCAGTGCTAGCCTACTTACAGGGGGCTTGGGCTACACCTTC
CDR3 protein: CSASLLTGGLGYTF
J gene: TRBJ1-2
D gene: TRBD1
V gene: TRBV20-1
clone size: medium-sized

CDR3 DNA: .
CDR3 protein: CASSFYICSASSLANEQFF
J gene: TRBJ2-1
D gene: .
V gene: TRBV25-1
clone size: .

CDR3 DNA: TGCAGTAACAGGGGTAGGGATGGCTACACCTTC
CDR3 protein: CSNRGRDGYTF
J gene: TRBJ1-2
D gene: TRBD1
V gene: TRBV20-1
clone size: medium-sized

CDR3 DNA: TGTGCCAGCAGTAGGGGACGGAAGAACACTGAAGCTTTCTTT
CDR3 protein: CASSRGRKNTEAFF
J gene: TRBJ1-1
D gene: .
V gene: TRBV2
clone size: .

CDR3 DNA: TGCAGTGCAAAGGGACAAACCGTAGACGAGCAGTACTTC
CDR3 protein: CSAKGQTVDEQYF
J gene: TRBJ2-7
D gene: .
V gene: TRBV20-1
clone size: medium-sized

CDR3 DNA: TGCAGCGTTACGACAGGGGGTTACAATGAGCAGTTCTTC
CDR3 protein: CSVTTGGYNEQFF
J gene: TRBJ2-1
D gene: TRBD1
V gene: TRBV29-1
clone size: .

CDR3 DNA: TGTGCCAGCAGTCCCCTTCGGGGGGCGGGTGAAGCTTTCTTT
CDR3 protein: CASSPLRGAGEAFF
J gene: TRBJ1-1
D gene: .
V gene: TRBV6-6
clone size: .

CDR3 DNA: TGCAGTGCTAGAGTAGGGGGAGTTGAGCAGTTCTTC
CDR3 protein: CSARVGGVEQFF
J gene: TRBJ2-1
D gene: .
V gene: TRBV20-1
clone size: many

CDR3 DNA: TGTGCCTGCAGTGTACAATCCCTTGGAATCACCATATATTTT
CDR3 protein: CACSVQSLGITIYF
J gene: TRBJ1-3
D gene: .
V gene: TRBV2
clone size: .

CDR3 DNA: TGTGCCATCAGTGAGACAGGGTCCTATGGCTACACCTTC
CDR3 protein: CAISETGSYGYTF
J gene: TRBJ1-2
D gene: .
V gene: TRBV10-3
clone size: .

CDR3 DNA: TGCAGCGTTCCCGGGACTTTGCAGTTCTTC
CDR3 protein: CSVPGTLQFF
J gene: TRBJ2-1
D gene: .
V gene: TRBV29-1
clone size: .

CDR3 DNA: TGTGCCAGCAGCCTCGGACTAGTAGGCTACACCTTC
CDR3 protein: CASSLGLVGYTF
J gene: TRBJ1-2
D gene: .
V gene: TRBV28
clone size: .

CDR3 DNA: TGTGCCAGCAGCGGGTCCGGGACGGGGAACCTCTATGGCTACACCTTC
CDR3 protein: CASSGSGTGNLYGYTF
J gene: TRBJ1-2
D gene: .
V gene: TRBV5-6
clone size: .

CDR3 DNA: TGTGCCAGCGTCGACAAGCTACTATTCACAGATACGCAGTATTTT
CDR3 protein: CASVDKLLFTDTQYF
J gene: TRBJ2-3
D gene: .
V gene: TRBV2
clone size: many

CDR3 DNA: TGTGCCAGCAGAAACCCTAGCGGGAGGATAGATGAGCAGTTCTTC
CDR3 protein: CASRNPSGRIDEQFF
J gene: TRBJ2-1
D gene: TRBD2
V gene: TRBV27
clone size: many

CDR3 DNA: TGTGCCTGGACCCACGGGGGGTATGGGGCCTTCTTT
CDR3 protein: CAWTHGGYGAFF
J gene: TRBJ1-1
D gene: .
V gene: TRBV30
clone size: many

CDR3 DNA: TGCGCCAGCAGCTTTCTGGACCCCAACACTGAAGCTTTCTTT
CDR3 protein: CASSFLDPNTEAFF
J gene: TRBJ1-1
D gene: .
V gene: TRBV5-1
clone size: many

CDR3 DNA: TGTGCCAGTAGTATAACCCGGAGTAATTCACCCCTCCACTTT
CDR3 protein: CASSITRSNSPLHF
J gene: TRBJ1-6
D gene: .
V gene: TRBV19
clone size: many

CDR3 DNA: TGCGCCAGCAGCCGAGACCCCGGCAGCTCTTCCGAGCAGTACTTC
CDR3 protein: CASSRDPGSSSEQYF
J gene: TRBJ2-7
D gene: .
V gene: TRBV4-1
clone size: many

CDR3 DNA: TGCGCCAGCAGCGGGGACAGGGCTCCCTACGAGCAGTACTTC
CDR3 protein: CASSGDRAPYEQYF
J gene: TRBJ2-7
D gene: TRBD1
V gene: TRBV10-1
clone size: .

CDR3 DNA: TGTGCCAGCAGCCAAGGGTACGAGCAGTACTTC
CDR3 protein: CASSQGYEQYF
J gene: TRBJ2-7
D gene: .
V gene: TRBV14
clone size: many

CDR3 DNA: TGCGCCAGCAGCACCGGGACAGACCTCTCCTACGAGCAGTACTTC
CDR3 protein: CASSTGTDLSYEQYF
J gene: TRBJ2-7
D gene: TRBD1
V gene: TRBV5-1
clone size: .

CDR3 DNA: TGTGCCAGTAGTCCGGGGGGGATCGCACAAGAGACCCAGTACTTC
CDR3 protein: CASSPGGIAQETQYF
J gene: TRBJ2-5
D gene: TRBD2
V gene: TRBV19
clone size: many

CDR3 DNA: TGCGCCAGCAGCTTCGGGGGGGTCCTCCACTTT
CDR3 protein: CASSFGGVLHF
J gene: TRBJ1-6
D gene: .
V gene: TRBV5-1
clone size: many

CDR3 DNA: TGCAGTGCTAGCCGCAGCGGGAGTATGTCAGATACGCAGTATTTT
CDR3 protein: CSASRSGSMSDTQYF
J gene: TRBJ2-3
D gene: TRBD2
V gene: TRBV20-1
clone size: many

CDR3 DNA: TGTGCCACCAGCAGAGATAGGGACACTACACTAGGGGCCTATGGCTACACCTTC
CDR3 protein: CATSRDRDTTLGAYGYTF
J gene: TRBJ1-2
D gene: .
V gene: TRBV15
clone size: .

CDR3 DNA: TGTGCCAGCAGCCCGCGGACTAGCGGGGGCTGGTATGAGCAGTTCTTC
CDR3 protein: CASSPRTSGGWYEQFF
J gene: TRBJ2-1
D gene: TRBD2
V gene: TRBV11-2
clone size: many

CDR3 DNA: TGTGCCAGAAGCACCGGACCGAACAATGAGCAGTACTTC
CDR3 protein: CARSTGPNNEQYF
J gene: TRBJ2-7
D gene: .
V gene: TRBV11-2
clone size: .

CDR3 DNA: TGTGCCAGCAGTTATAGGGGACAGGGATCCTACGAGCAGTACTTC
CDR3 protein: CASSYRGQGSYEQYF
J gene: TRBJ2-7
D gene: TRBD1
V gene: TRBV6-5
clone size: many

CDR3 DNA: TGTGCCAGCAGCTTCCCTAGCGGGGAGCTGTTTTTT
CDR3 protein: CASSFPSGELFF
J gene: TRBJ2-2
D gene: .
V gene: TRBV7-2
clone size: .

CDR3 DNA: TGTGCCACCACGGGGGGAAGCAATCAGCCCCAGCATTTT
CDR3 protein: CATTGGSNQPQHF
J gene: TRBJ1-5
D gene: .
V gene: TRBV19
clone size: many

CDR3 DNA: TGTGCCGGTAGTAGCCGGATACAAGGGACCCAGTACTTC
CDR3 protein: CAGSSRIQGTQYF
J gene: TRBJ2-5
D gene: .
V gene: TRBV19
clone size: .

CDR3 DNA: TGTGCCAGTAAGGACTGGACACTCCAAGGGACCCAGTACTTC
CDR3 protein: CASKDWTLQGTQYF
J gene: TRBJ2-5
D gene: .
V gene: TRBV19
clone size: .

CDR3 DNA: TGCGCCAGCAGCTTGGTTCCAGAGACCCAGTACTTC
CDR3 protein: CASSLVPETQYF
J gene: TRBJ2-5
D gene: .
V gene: TRBV5-1
clone size: once

CDR3 DNA: TGCAGTGCTAGAGTCGTGTCAACTCTAAGCGAGCAGTACTTC
CDR3 protein: CSARVVSTLSEQYF
J gene: TRBJ2-7
D gene: .
V gene: TRBV20-1
clone size: .

CDR3 DNA: TGTGCCAGCAGTTTGGGTTTTGGCTATGGCTACACCTTC
CDR3 protein: CASSLGFGYGYTF
J gene: TRBJ1-2
D gene: .
V gene: TRBV12-3/TRBV12-4
clone size: .